The rows below give T cell receptor beta chains drawn from one sample of a study of T-cell memory formation after mild COVID-19. TCRdb used MiXCR to reprocess the 5' RACE reads, holding one entry per CDR3 protein. The table shows a few hundred thousand distinct CDR3 sequences, with 20% to 30% occurring only once. The sequencing input was PBMCs or a T cell subset sorted from them (not recorded which). The receptors here all came from an adult woman who had mild COVID-19 (a few samples of this study predate the infection). Cell type and time point are not known. Each CDR3 is given with its conserved first and last residue. The order of the fields is J gene, V gene, clone size, D gene, CDR3 DNA, CDR3 protein. A D gene is named only where the DNA matches it firmly. Not all rows give a size; the values are once, few, many and, for expanded clones, a class.

>TRBJ1-2|TRBV12-3/TRBV12-4|NA|NA
TGTGCCAGCACTCCCCGGGGTGACGGGAGCTATGGCTACACCTTC
CASTPRGDGSYGYTF
>TRBJ2-3|TRBV3-1|NA|NA
TGTGCCAGCAGCCAACAGGGGGGCGGCGGCACAGATACGCAGTATTTT
CASSQQGGGGTDTQYF
>TRBJ2-3|TRBV4-2|NA|TRBD2
TGTGCCAGCAGCCAAGGGGGTAGCGGGATTGTTGATACGCAGTATTTT
CASSQGGSGIVDTQYF
>TRBJ2-6|TRBV4-3|many|NA
TGCGCCAGCAGCCAAGATCCGGCAGCTGGGGCCAACGTCCTGACTTTC
CASSQDPAAGANVLTF
>TRBJ2-1|TRBV29-1|NA|NA
TGCAGCGCCAGGACTGGCTCCTACAATGAGCAGTTCTTC
CSARTGSYNEQFF
>TRBJ2-6|TRBV12-3/TRBV12-4|NA|NA
TGTGCCAGCAGTTTGGGGTTAGCTGGGGCCAACGTCCTGACTTTC
CASSLGLAGANVLTF
>TRBJ1-1|TRBV3-2|few|NA
TGTGCCAGCAGGTATACTGACAGTCAAAAGGAAGCTTTCTTT
CASRYTDSQKEAFF
>TRBJ1-4|TRBV24-1|NA|TRBD1
TGTGCCACCAGTGATCAGGGGGAGGGCCATGAAAAACTGTTTTTT
CATSDQGEGHEKLFF
>TRBJ1-2|TRBV5-1|NA|NA
TGCGCCAGCAGCTTGGGAGAGGTGGGGTTTGACTATGGCTACACCTTC
CASSLGEVGFDYGYTF
>TRBJ2-5|TRBV25-1|NA|NA
TGTGCCAGCAGTGATTCCCAGCGCGAAGAGACCCAGTACTTC
CASSDSQREETQYF
>TRBJ2-2|TRBV29-1|NA|TRBD1
TGCAGCGCTCGGACAGGGGGAATCGGGGAGCTGTTTTTT
CSARTGGIGELFF
>TRBJ2-1|TRBV20-1|few|TRBD2
TGCAGTGCTACCAGCGGGAGGGCTTTATACAATGAGCAGTTCTTC
CSATSGRALYNEQFF
>TRBJ1-2|TRBV6-6|NA|NA
TGTGCCAGCAGTCCCCCGTCAGGGGAGGGTGGCTACACCTTC
CASSPPSGEGGYTF
>TRBJ2-5|TRBV7-9|NA|TRBD1
TGTGCCAGCAGCCTACAGGGGTCACTGCAAGAGACCCAGTACTTC
CASSLQGSLQETQYF
>TRBJ2-1|TRBV5-1|few|TRBD2
TGCGCCAGCAGCGTCGGGACTAGCGGGAGTTACAATGAGCAGTTCTTC
CASSVGTSGSYNEQFF
>TRBJ2-1|TRBV7-2|few|NA
TGTGCCAGCAGCCCAAACACCCAGGGTGGAGATGAGCAGTTCTTC
CASSPNTQGGDEQFF
>TRBJ2-3|TRBV5-1|NA|TRBD2
TGCGCCAGCAGCTCCGGGGCCGGGACTAGCAGGGCAGATACGCAGTATTTT
CASSSGAGTSRADTQYF
>TRBJ2-3|TRBV12-3/TRBV12-4|few|TRBD2
TGTGCCAGCAGGGGGACTAGCGGGGGCTCTAGCACAGATACGCAGTATTTT
CASRGTSGGSSTDTQYF
>TRBJ1-2|TRBV3-1|few|NA
TGTGCCAGCAGCCAAGGGACAGCGGGCTACACCTTC
CASSQGTAGYTF
>TRBJ2-7|TRBV5-8|few|TRBD2
TGTGCCAGCAGCTTAGCGGGAAGGGTCCACGAGCAGTACTTC
CASSLAGRVHEQYF
>TRBJ2-1|TRBV4-1|NA|NA
TGCGCCAGCAGCCAAGATGTCCCTAGGGGGGGTGAGCAGTTCTTC
CASSQDVPRGGEQFF
>TRBJ2-7|TRBV7-7|NA|TRBD2
TGTGCTAGCAGCCGGAATAGCGGGACGGAGAATGAGCAGTACTTC
CASSRNSGTENEQYF
>TRBJ1-1|TRBV19|few|NA
TGTGCCAGTAGTACCCCGGCAGGGGAGAACACTGAAGCTTTCTTT
CASSTPAGENTEAFF
>TRBJ1-1|TRBV10-3|NA|TRBD1
TGTGCCATCAGTGGGACAGGCACTGAAGCTTTCTTT
CAISGTGTEAFF
>TRBJ1-2|TRBV20-1|NA|NA
TGCAGTGCCCCTGTCGTTCCTGGGGCTTTAGGTGGCTACACCTTC
CSAPVVPGALGGYTF
>TRBJ1-2|TRBV12-3/TRBV12-4|NA|NA
TGTGCCAGCAGTTTACCCGACAGCCCCACCGGCTACACCTTC
CASSLPDSPTGYTF
>TRBJ1-4|TRBV7-2|NA|NA
TGTGCCAGCAGCTTAGCGAATGACCGGGAAAAACTGTTTTTT
CASSLANDREKLFF
>TRBJ1-3|TRBV12-3/TRBV12-4|NA|NA
TGTGCCAGCAGTTTTTGGGCAGCTGGAAACACCATATATTTT
CASSFWAAGNTIYF
>TRBJ1-5|TRBV7-3|few|NA
TGTGCCAGCAGCTTAACGGCCGAGGGTTATCAGCCCCAGCATTTT
CASSLTAEGYQPQHF